The entry below gives a single T cell receptor (beta chain) sequence along with its context. Antigen unknown. Other DNA sequences in the same sample also yield this CDR3. This sample is part of a study of shared clonotypes between healthy human individuals. General study results and limits: Large depth notwithstanding, sorted-subset sequencing proved incomplete by rarefaction. Generally, estimated richness proved larger in naive subsets than it did in memory subsets.

Profiling relied on immunoSEQ multiplex PCR, and the TCRdb table lists in-frame clones only, not all of them. The data show fewer than 1.8 million clones, with around 98.5% seen just once and approximately 0.4% held by the top ten. Trimming pared 3 bases from V and 5 bases from J, leaving 2 bases between. From germline, CDR1 is SQVTM and CDR2 ANQGSEA. The CDR3 is 10 amino acids. The TCR sequence derives from a man aged 30-40 years in good health. Material for sequencing was naive CD4+ T cells sorted from blood. The sample's subset: CD45RA+ positively selected. The chain links TRBV29-1 to TRBJ2-1; D is unresolved. The CDR3 DNA follows: TGCAGCGTTGAGGACAATGAGCAGTTCTTC. Its protein is CSVEDNEQFF.